These 15 T cell receptor beta chains originate from one sample sequenced in a study of human T cells and chemical hapten exposure. TCRdb used MiXCR to reprocess the 5' RACE reads, holding one entry per CDR3 protein. The data hold some 150,000 distinct CDR3 sequences, with around 4% observed a single time. Total RNA extraction was carried out from unfractionated whole blood. The source is a female donor in good health.

This clonotype was picked up many times. J is TRBJ2-7 and V is TRBV9, with a weak D call TRBD1 (5 bases). This CDR3 region has 12 residues. The ends were cut back, 3 bases at V and 12 bases at J, with 16 bases in the middle. CDR1 SGDLS and CDR2 YYNGEE come from the germline V gene. DNA for the CDR3: TGTGCCAGCAGCGCTTACTATGGGGCGAGGTACTTC. Translated: CASSAYYGARYF.

The chain carries TRBV7-2 and TRBJ2-1, with 11 bases aligning to TRBD2. V shed 5 bases, J shed 6 bases, and the junction held 6 bases outside the gene matches. The CDR3 totals 15 residues. Germline CDR1 and CDR2: SGHTA and FQGNSA. The CDR3 nucleotides read TGTGCCAGCAGCCAGGGGACTAGCGGATTCAATGAGCAGTTCTTC. This codes for CASSQGTSGFNEQFF.

This rearrangement joins TRBV27 to TRBJ2-7; a possible D gene is TRBD2 (6 bases). The CDR3 has 14 amino acids. CDR1 is MNHEY and CDR2 is SMNVEV in the germline V gene (reference sequence). V lost 8 bases and J lost 4, with 18 bases in between. The CDR3 sequence: CASQGGGGIYEQYF. Here the CDR3 DNA reads TGTGCCAGCCAAGGAGGCGGCGGGATTTACGAGCAGTACTTC.

This clonotype was observed at least ten times. This chain links TRBV2 with TRBJ1-6, with TRBD1 matching 7 bases. V dropped 2 bases and J dropped 6; count of bases not matched to a gene: 4. This CDR3 comprises 15 residues. Germline lookup yields CDR1 SNHLY and CDR2 FYNNEI. CDR3 nucleotide sequence: TGTGCCAGCAGTGAACTGGGACAGTCTAATTCACCCCTCCACTTT. Protein product: CASSELGQSNSPLHF.

The table lists this clonotype with many counts. The V call is TRBV3-1, the J call TRBJ2-5; 9 bases agree with TRBD2. This CDR3 has 12 residues. V lost 3 bases to trimming and J lost 12 bases; unmatched junction nucleotides: 5. Germline assignment: CDR1 LGHDT and CDR2 YNNKEL (reference sequence). In DNA, the CDR3 is TGTGCCAGCAGCCACCTTAGCGGGGGAGAGTACTTC. The encoded protein is CASSHLSGGEYF.

This clonotype was seen ten or more times. The chain links TRBV7-2 to TRBJ1-2; 8 bases are a match to TRBD1. This CDR3 spans 13 amino acids. The ends lost 5 bases at V and 7 bases at J; junction bases unmatched: 6. The V gene's germline CDR1 is SGHTA and CDR2 FQGNSA. The CDR3 coding sequence is TGTGCCAGCAGCCCGAGGGACAGGCCTGGCTACACCTTC. Translation gives CASSPRDRPGYTF.

This clonotype was seen at least ten times. The V and J genes are TRBV5-4 and TRBJ1-3, with a possible D match to TRBD1 (5 bases). This CDR3 has 14 amino acids. Deletions cut 4 bases from V and 2 bases from J, with 10 bases between. Per germline, CDR1 SGHNT and CDR2 YYREEE (reference sequence). The CDR3 nucleotides are TGTGCCAGCAGCCCCGGGACGGCTGGAAACACCATATATTTT. Its protein is CASSPGTAGNTIYF. Together with reference TRBV5-4 and TRBJ1-3, the CDR3 gives the full variable domain: ETGVTQSPTHLIKTRGQQVTLRCSSQSGHNTVSWYQQALGQGPQFIFQYYREEENGRGNFPPRFSGLQFPNYSSELNVNALELDDSALYLCASSPGTAGNTIYFGEGSWLTVV.

This clonotype was found many times. The V and J genes are TRBV12-3 or TRBV12-4 and TRBJ1-1; TRBD1 matches 7 bases. The CDR3 loop spans 15 amino acids. Losses at the gene ends were 2 bases for V and 1 base for J; bases not matched to a gene: 4. CDR3 coding DNA: TGTGCCAGCAGTTTATTAGGGGGCCGGAACACTGAAGCTTTCTTT. Its protein product is CASSLLGGRNTEAFF.

This clonotype was picked up a small number of times. This chain connects TRBV7-9 to TRBJ2-1; possible D gene TRBD2, 6 bases. The germline V gene has CDR1 SEHNR and CDR2 FQNEAQ (reference sequence). The V and J ends lost 5 bases and 5 bases respectively, with 16 bases between them. The CDR3 is 15 amino acids. CDR3 sequence: CASSQSGLSNNEQFF. The DNA for the CDR3 is TGTGCCAGCAGCCAGAGCGGGTTATCCAACAATGAGCAGTTCTTC.

This clonotype was seen at least ten times. The V gene is TRBV6-1, the J gene TRBJ1-2; D is unresolved. The V end lost 11 bases, the J end lost 4 bases, and 17 bases lay between the germline ends. The length of the CDR3 is 13 residues. Looked up from germline, CDR1 is MNHNS and CDR2 is SASEGT. The CDR3 sequence is CAVRSLDLYGYTF. The CDR3 DNA reads TGTGCCGTACGGTCTCTCGATCTCTATGGCTACACCTTC.

As to this clonotype: Given a much more abundant clone one base away, this may be a read error. The chain combines TRBV2 with TRBJ1-3, with D hard to call. This CDR3 region has 15 residues. V lost 4 bases and J 0 bases, leaving 10 bases between the germline ends. Germline lookup yields CDR1 SNHLY and CDR2 FYNNEI. This chain's CDR3 is CASSGVRGSGNTIYF. The CDR3 DNA follows: TGTGCCAGCAGTGGCGTAAGAGGCTCTGGAAACACCATATATTTT. Drawing the rest from reference TRBV2 and TRBJ1-3, the complete variable domain is EPEVTQTPSHQVTQMGQEVILRCVPISNHLYFYWYRQILGQKVEFLVSFYNNEISEKSEIFDDQFSVERPDGSNFTLKIRSTKLEDSAMYFCASSGVRGSGNTIYFGEGSWLTVV.

This clonotype appeared many times. The chain joins TRBV5-1 to TRBJ2-3; 11 nucleotides line up with TRBD2. The junction had 6 bases not matched to a gene; V was cut back by 3 bases and J by 3 bases. CDR3 length equals 16 residues. Germline CDR1 reads SGHRS; CDR2 reads YFSETQ. As DNA, the CDR3 is TGCGCCAGCAGCTCCGCCGGGACTAGCGGTACAGATACGCAGTATTTT. This encodes CASSSAGTSGTDTQYF.

This clonotype has ten or more counts. The J gene is TRBJ2-1, the V gene TRBV12-3 or TRBV12-4; 13 bases match TRBD2. The CDR3 is made up of 15 amino acids. J lost 7 bases, V lost 5 bases, and 5 bases had no gene match. The CDR3 protein is CASSPQGLAGNEQFF. The DNA for the CDR3 is TGTGCCAGCAGTCCGCAGGGACTAGCGGGAAATGAGCAGTTCTTC.

This clonotype occurred many times. In DNA, the CDR3 is TGTTCATGGGGGCCGTATAGGAGCTCCTATAATTCACCCCTCCACTTT. Protein: CSWGPYRSSYNSPLHF. This rearrangement joins TRBV2 to TRBJ1-6; D may be TRBD1 (6 bases). Germline V gives CDR1 SNHLY, CDR2 FYNNEI. The CDR3 covers 16 residues. Full variable domain (remainder filled in from reference TRBV2 and TRBJ1-6): EPEVTQTPSHQVTQMGQEVILRCVPISNHLYFYWYRQILGQKVEFLVSFYNNEISEKSEIFDDQFSVERPDGSNFTLKIRSTKLEDSAMYFCSWGPYRSSYNSPLHFGNGTRLTVT.

This clonotype has at least ten counts. The chain has TRBV20-1 and TRBJ1-4; no clear D. V was cut by 1 base and J by 3 bases, with 15 bases left in between. Germline V gives CDR1 DFQATT, CDR2 SNEGSKA (reference sequence). The CDR3 loop spans 16 amino acids. The chain's CDR3 is CSARVEPGFSNEKLFF. For the CDR3, the DNA is TGCAGTGCTAGAGTTGAGCCGGGGTTCTCTAATGAAAAACTGTTTTTT.